The clone carrying this TCR beta chain showed up just a few times. Its target is unknown. Coverage ceases 3 residues before the CDR3 finishes, and the germline J gene fills in the end. Germline V gives CDR1 MNHEY, CDR2 SMNVEV (reference sequence). V was shortened by 5 bases and J by 5 bases, with 13 bases between the two germline ends. The CDR3 runs 13 residues. The data were produced by immunoSEQ multiplex PCR, yet TCRdb's version contains in-frame clones alone and is incomplete. This table holds more than 30,000 clones with no singletons; the top ten claim under 3.5%. The data were taken from a study of T cell clonality in common variable immunodeficiency. Study-level findings and limits: In common variable immunodeficiency, TCR beta chains reportedly carried fewer deletions and N-nucleotide insertions. CVID subjects had higher TCRbeta clonality than healthy controls, most marked in about a third.

The V gene is TRBV27, the J gene TRBJ2-7; perhaps TRBD1 as D (5 bases). This TCR was recovered from a person aged 18 to 75 in good health. The specimen was peripheral blood mononuclear cells. The CDR3: CASSRNWGHEQYF. The CDR3 bases that were read are TGTGCCAGCAGTAGGAACTGGGGCCACGAG.